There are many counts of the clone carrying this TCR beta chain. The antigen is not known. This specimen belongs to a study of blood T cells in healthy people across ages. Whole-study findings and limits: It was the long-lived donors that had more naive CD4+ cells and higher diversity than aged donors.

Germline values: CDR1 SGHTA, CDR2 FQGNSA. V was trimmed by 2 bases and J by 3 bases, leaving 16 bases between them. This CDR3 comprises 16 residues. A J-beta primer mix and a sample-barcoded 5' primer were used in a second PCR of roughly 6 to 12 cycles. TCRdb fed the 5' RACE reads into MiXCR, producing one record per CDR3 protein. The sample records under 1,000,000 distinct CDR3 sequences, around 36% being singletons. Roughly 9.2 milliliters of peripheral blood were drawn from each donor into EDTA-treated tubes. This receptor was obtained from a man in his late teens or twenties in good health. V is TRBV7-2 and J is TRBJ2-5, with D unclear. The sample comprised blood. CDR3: CASSLSPAAGEETQYF. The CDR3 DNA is TGTGCCAGCAGCTTATCCCCGGCAGCCGGTGAAGAGACCCAGTACTTC.